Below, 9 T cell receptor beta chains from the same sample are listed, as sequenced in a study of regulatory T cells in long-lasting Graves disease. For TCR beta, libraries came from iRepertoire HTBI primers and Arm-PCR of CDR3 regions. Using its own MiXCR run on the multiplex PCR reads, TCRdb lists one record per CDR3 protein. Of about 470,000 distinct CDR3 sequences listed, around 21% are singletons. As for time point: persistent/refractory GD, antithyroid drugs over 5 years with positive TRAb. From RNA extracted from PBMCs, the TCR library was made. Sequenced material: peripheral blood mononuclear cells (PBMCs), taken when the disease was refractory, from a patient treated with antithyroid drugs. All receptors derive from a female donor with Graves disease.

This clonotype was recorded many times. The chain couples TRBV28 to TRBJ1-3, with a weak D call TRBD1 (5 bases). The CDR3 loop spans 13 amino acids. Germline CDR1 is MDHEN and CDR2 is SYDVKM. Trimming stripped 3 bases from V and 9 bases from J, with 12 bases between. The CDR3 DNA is TGTGCCAGCAGTTTCCGACGACAGCCCACCATATATTTT. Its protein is CASSFRRQPTIYF.

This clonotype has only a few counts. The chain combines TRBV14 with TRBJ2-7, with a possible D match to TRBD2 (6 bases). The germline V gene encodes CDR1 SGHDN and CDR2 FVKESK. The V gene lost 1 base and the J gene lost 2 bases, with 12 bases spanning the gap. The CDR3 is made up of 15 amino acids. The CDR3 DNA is TGTGCCAGCAGCCAAGGCCAGGGAGGAACCTACGAGCAGTACTTC. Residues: CASSQGQGGTYEQYF.

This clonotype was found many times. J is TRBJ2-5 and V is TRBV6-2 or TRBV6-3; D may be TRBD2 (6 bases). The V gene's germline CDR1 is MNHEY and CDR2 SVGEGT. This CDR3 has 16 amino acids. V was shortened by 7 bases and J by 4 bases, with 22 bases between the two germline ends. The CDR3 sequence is CASNLYTSRRGETQYF. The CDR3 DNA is TGTGCCAGCAACTTGTATACTAGCAGGAGGGGAGAGACCCAGTACTTC.

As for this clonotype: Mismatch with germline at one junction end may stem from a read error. The CDR3 here is CASSQGLLNAEAFF. CDR3 sequence (DNA): TGTGCCAGCAGCCAGGGGCTTTTGAACGCTGAAGCTTTCTTT. The J gene is TRBJ1-1, the V gene TRBV7-2; a possible D gene is TRBD1 (6 bases). The CDR3 has 14 amino acids. Germline values: CDR1 SGHTA, CDR2 FQGNSA. Combining the CDR3 with reference TRBV7-2 and TRBJ1-1 gives the whole variable domain GAGVSQSPSNKVTEKGKDVELRCDPISGHTALYWYRQSLGQGLEFLIYFQGNSAPDKSGLPSDRFSAERTGGSVSTLTIQRTQQEDSAVYLCASSQGLLNAEAFFGQGTRLTVV.

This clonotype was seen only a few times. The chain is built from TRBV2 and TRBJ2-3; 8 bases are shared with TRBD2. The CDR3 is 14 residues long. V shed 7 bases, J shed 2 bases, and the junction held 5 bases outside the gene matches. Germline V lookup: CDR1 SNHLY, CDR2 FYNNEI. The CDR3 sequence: CASTAGGITDTQYF. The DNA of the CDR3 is TGTGCCAGCACGGCGGGAGGCATCACAGATACGCAGTATTTT.

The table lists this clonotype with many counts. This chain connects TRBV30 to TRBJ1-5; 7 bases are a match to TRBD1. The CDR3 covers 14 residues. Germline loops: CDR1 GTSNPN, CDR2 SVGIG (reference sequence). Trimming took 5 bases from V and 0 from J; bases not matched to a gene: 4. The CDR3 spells CAWGQAYSNQPQHF. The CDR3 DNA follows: TGTGCCTGGGGACAGGCTTATAGCAATCAGCCCCAGCATTTT.

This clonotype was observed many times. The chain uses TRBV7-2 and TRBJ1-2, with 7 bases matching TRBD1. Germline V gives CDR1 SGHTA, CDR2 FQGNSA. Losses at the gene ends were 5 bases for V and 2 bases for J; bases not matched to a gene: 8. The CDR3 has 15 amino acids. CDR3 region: CASSQPWDSNYGYTF. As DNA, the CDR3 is TGTGCCAGCAGCCAACCATGGGACAGCAACTATGGCTACACCTTC.

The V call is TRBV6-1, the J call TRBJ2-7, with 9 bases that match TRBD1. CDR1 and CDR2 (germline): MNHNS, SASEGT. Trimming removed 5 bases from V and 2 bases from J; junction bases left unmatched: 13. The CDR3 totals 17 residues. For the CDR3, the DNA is TGTGCCAGCAGTCGTAGTCCCATAGGGACAGGGCCCTACGAGCAGTACTTC. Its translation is CASSRSPIGTGPYEQYF.

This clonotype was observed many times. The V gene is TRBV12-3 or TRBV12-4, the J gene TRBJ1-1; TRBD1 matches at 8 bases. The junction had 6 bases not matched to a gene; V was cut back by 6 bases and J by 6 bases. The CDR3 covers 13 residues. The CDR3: CASSLQGASEAFF. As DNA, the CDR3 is TGTGCCAGCAGCTTGCAGGGGGCGTCTGAAGCTTTCTTT.